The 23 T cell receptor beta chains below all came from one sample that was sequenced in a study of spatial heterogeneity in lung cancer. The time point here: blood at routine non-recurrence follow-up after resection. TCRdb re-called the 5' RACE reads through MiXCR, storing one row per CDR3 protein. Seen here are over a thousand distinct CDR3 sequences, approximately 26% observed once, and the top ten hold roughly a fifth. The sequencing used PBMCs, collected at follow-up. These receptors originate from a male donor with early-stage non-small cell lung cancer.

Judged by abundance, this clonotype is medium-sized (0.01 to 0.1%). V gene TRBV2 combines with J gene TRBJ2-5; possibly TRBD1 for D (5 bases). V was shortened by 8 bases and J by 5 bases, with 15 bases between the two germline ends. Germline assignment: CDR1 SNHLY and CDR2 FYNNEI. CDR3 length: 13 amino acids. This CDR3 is CASLYQGSETQYF. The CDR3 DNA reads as TGTGCCAGCCTCTACCAGGGCTCGGAGACCCAGTACTTC.

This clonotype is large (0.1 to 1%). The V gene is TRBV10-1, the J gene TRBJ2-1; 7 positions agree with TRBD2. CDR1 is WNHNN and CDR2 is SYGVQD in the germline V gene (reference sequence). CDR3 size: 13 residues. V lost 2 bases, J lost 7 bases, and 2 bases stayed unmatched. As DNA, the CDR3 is TGCGCCAGCAGTGAGGGGACTACTAATGAGCAGTTCTTC. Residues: CASSEGTTNEQFF.

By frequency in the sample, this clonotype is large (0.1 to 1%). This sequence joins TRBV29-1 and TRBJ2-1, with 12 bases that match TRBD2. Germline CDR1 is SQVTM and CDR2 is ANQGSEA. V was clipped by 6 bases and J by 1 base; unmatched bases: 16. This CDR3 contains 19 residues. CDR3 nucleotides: TGCAGCGTCAGAGGGGGGGAACTAGCGGGAGGTATGTCCTACAATGAGCAGTTCTTC. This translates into CSVRGGELAGGMSYNEQFF.

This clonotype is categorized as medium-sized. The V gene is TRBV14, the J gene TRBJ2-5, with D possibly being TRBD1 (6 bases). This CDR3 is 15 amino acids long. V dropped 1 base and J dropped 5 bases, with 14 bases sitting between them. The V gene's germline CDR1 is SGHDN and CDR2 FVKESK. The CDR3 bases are TGTGCCAGCAGCCAAGTGGGCAGGGGTGACGAGACCCAGTACTTC. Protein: CASSQVGRGDETQYF.

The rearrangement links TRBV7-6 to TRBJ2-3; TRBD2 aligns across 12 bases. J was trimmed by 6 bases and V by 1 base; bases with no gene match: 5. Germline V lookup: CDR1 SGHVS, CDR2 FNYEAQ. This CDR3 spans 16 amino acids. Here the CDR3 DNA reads TGTGCCAGCAGCTTAGGACTAGCGGGAGTGGGGGATACGCAGTATTTT. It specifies CASSLGLAGVGDTQYF. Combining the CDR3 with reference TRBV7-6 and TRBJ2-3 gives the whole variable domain GAGVSQSPRYKVTKRGQDVALRCDPISGHVSLYWYRQALGQGPEFLTYFNYEAQQDKSGLPNDRFSAERPEGSISTLTIQRTEQRDSAMYRCASSLGLAGVGDTQYFGPGTRLTVL.

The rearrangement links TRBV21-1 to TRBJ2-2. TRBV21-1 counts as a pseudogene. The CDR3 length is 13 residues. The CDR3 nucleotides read TGTGCCAGCAAGGCGGTGAACACCGGGGAGCTGTTTTTT. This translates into CASKAVNTGELFF.

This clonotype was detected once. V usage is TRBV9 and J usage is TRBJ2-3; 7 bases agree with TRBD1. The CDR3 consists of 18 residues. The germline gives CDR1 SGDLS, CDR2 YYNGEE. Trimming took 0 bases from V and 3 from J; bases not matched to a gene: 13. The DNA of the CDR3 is TGTGCCAGCAGCGTAGCCCCATCAACAGGGGTTGGGACAGATACGCAGTATTTT. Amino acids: CASSVAPSTGVGTDTQYF. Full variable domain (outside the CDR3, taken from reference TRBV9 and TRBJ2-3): DSGVTQTPKHLITATGQRVTLRCSPRSGDLSVYWYQQSLDQGLQFLIQYYNGEERAKGNILERFSAQQFPDLHSELNLSSLELGDSALYFCASSVAPSTGVGTDTQYFGPGTRLTVL.

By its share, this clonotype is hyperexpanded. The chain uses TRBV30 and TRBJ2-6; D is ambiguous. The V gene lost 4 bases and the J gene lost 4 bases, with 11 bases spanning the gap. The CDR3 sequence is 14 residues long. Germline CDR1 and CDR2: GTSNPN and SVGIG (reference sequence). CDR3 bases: TGTGCCTGGATGAACGCTGGAGGGGCCAACGTCCTGACTTTC. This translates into CAWMNAGGANVLTF.

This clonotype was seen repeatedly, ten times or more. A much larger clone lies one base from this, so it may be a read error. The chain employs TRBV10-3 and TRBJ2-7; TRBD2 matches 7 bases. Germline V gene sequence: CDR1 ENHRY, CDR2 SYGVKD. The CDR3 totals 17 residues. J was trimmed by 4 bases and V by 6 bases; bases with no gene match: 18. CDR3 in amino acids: CAISFGLVGERGYEQYF. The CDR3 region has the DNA TGTGCCATCAGCTTCGGACTAGTGGGAGAGAGAGGGTACGAGCAGTACTTC.

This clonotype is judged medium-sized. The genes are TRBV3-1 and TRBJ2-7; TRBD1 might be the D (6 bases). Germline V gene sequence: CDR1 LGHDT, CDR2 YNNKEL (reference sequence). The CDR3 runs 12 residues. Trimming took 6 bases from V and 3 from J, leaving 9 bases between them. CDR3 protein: CASRLRGYEQYF. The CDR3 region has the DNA TGTGCCAGCAGACTCAGGGGCTACGAGCAGTACTTC.

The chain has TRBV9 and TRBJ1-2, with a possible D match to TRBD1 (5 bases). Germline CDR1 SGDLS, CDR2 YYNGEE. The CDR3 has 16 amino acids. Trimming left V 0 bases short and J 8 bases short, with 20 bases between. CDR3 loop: CASSVEDTNAPGGYTF. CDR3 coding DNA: TGTGCCAGCAGCGTAGAGGACACGAATGCCCCTGGGGGCTACACCTTC.

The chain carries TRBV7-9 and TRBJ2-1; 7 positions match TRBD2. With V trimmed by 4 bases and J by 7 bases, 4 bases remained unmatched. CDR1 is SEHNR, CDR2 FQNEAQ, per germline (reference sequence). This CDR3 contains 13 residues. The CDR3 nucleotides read TGTGCCAGCAGCTCATGGCGGGGGAATGAGCAGTTCTTC. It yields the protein CASSSWRGNEQFF.

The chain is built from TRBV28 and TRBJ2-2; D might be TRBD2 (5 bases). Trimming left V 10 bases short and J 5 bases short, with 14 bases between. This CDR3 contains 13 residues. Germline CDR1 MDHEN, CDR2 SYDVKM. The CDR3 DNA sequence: TGTGCCACCCGCCCCGGGAATACCGGGGAGCTGTTTTTT. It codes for CATRPGNTGELFF.

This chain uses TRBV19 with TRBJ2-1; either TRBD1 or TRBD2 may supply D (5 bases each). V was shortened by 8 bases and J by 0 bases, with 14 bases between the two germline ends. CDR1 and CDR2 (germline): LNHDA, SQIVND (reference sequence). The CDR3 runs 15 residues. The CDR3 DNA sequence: TGTGCCAGTCGTTGGGGGTCAAGCTCCTACAATGAGCAGTTCTTC. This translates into CASRWGSSSYNEQFF.

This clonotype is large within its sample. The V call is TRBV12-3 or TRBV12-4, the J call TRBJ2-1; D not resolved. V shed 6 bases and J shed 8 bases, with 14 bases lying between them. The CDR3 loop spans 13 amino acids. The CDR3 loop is CASRASFADEQFF. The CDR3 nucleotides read TGTGCCAGCAGAGCTTCCTTCGCCGATGAGCAGTTCTTC.

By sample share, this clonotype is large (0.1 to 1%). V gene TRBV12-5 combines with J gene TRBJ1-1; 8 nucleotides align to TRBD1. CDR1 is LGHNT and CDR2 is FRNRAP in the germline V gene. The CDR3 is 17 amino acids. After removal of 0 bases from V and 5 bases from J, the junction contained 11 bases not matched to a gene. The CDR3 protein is CASGLVPHAGGRTEAFF. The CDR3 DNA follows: TGTGCTAGTGGTTTGGTACCCCACGCAGGGGGCCGTACTGAAGCTTTCTTT.

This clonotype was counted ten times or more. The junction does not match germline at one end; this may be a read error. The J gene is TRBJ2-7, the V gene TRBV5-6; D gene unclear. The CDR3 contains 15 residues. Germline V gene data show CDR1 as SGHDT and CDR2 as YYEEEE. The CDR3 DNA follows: TGTGTCAGCAGCTCGCGGCGGAACCTCTCCTACGAGCAGTACTTC. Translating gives CVSSSRRNLSYEQYF.

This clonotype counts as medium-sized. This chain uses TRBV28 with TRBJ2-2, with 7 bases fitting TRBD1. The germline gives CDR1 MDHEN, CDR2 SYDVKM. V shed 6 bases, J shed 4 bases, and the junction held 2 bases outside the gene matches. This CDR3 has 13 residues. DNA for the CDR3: TGTGCCAGCAGCCACAGGGGCACCGGGGAGCTGTTTTTT. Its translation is CASSHRGTGELFF.

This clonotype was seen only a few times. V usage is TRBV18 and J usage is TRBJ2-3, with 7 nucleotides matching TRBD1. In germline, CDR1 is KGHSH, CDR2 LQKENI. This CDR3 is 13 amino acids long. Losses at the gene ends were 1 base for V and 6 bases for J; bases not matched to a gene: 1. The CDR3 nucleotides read TGTGCCAGCTCACCACAGGGGGCGGATACGCAGTATTTT. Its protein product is CASSPQGADTQYF.

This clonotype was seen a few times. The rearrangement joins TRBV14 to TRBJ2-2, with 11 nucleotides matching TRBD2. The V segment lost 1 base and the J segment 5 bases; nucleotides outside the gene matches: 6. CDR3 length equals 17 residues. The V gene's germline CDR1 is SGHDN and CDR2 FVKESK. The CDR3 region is CASSQVRLAGGTGELFF. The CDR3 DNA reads TGTGCCAGCAGCCAAGTTCGGCTAGCGGGAGGAACCGGGGAGCTGTTTTTT.

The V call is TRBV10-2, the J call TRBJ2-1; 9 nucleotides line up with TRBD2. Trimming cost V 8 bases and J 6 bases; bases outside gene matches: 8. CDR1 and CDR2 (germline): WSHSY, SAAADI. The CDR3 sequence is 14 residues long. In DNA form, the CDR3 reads TGCGCCAGCTCTACTAGCGGGTCGTTCAATGAGCAGTTCTTC. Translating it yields CASSTSGSFNEQFF.

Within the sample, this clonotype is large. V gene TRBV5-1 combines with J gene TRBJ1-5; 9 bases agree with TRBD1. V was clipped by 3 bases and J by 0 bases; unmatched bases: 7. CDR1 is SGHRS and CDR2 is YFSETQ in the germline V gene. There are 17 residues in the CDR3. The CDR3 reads CASSSGQGKDSNQPQHF. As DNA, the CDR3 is TGCGCCAGCAGCTCGGGACAGGGTAAGGATAGCAATCAGCCCCAGCATTTT.

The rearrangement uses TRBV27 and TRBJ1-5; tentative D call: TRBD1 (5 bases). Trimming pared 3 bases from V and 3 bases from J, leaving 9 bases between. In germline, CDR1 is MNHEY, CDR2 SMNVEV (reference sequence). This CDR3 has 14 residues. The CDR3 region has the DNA TGTGCCAGCAGTTTCGGGGGTAACAATCAGCCCCAGCATTTT. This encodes CASSFGGNNQPQHF.